The 18 T cell receptor beta chains given below trace back to one sample, sequenced in a study of technical replicates of blood from several donors. The assay was immunoSEQ multiplex PCR, and TCRdb's table has in-frame clones only and misses some. This sample has tens of thousands of clones; approximately 86% occur once, and the top ten carry approximately 4.9%. Sample: PBMCs. These receptors came from a human donor in good health. Some clones in this sample may be carry-over from other donors' samples.

CDR3 region: CASSLVIIGQGSPYGYTF. CDR3 nucleotides: TGTGCCAGCAGCTTAGTGATTATCGGACAGGGGTCCCCCTATGGCTACACCTTC. This rearrangement joins TRBV7-8 to TRBJ1-2; 9 bases are a match to TRBD1. V was pared by 1 base and J by 4 bases, with 13 bases of the junction left unmatched. Germline loops: CDR1 SGHVS, CDR2 FQNEAQ. CDR3 size: 18 residues. Combining the CDR3 with reference TRBV7-8 and TRBJ1-2 gives the whole variable domain GAGVSQSPRYKVAKRGQDVALRCDPISGHVSLFWYQQALGQGPEFLTYFQNEAQLDKSGLPSDRFFAERPEGSVSTLKIQRTQQEDSAVYLCASSLVIIGQGSPYGYTFGSGTRLTVV.

The chain has TRBV5-4 and TRBJ2-7, with D possibly matching TRBD1 (6 bases). This CDR3 has 16 residues. Trimming removed 3 bases at V and 4 bases at J, with 20 bases between. CDR1 is SGHNT and CDR2 is YYREEE in the germline V gene (reference sequence). In DNA, the CDR3 is TGTGCCAGCAGCTCATCACCTACGGGACACGGGTACGAGCAGTACTTC. Translating gives CASSSSPTGHGYEQYF.

This sequence joins TRBV5-6 and TRBJ1-5, with D possibly being TRBD1 (6 bases). Germline CDR1 SGHDT, CDR2 YYEEEE. CDR3 length: 15 amino acids. Trimming took off 4 bases at V and 4 bases at J, with 15 bases between the two ends. CDR3 nucleotides: TGTGCCAGCAGCCTGATCGGACAGAATAATCAGCCCCAGCATTTT. Its protein product is CASSLIGQNNQPQHF.

The chain uses TRBV7-9 and TRBJ1-2, with TRBD1 matching 9 bases. CDR1 is SEHNR, CDR2 FQNEAQ, per germline (reference sequence). Losses at the gene ends were 2 bases for V and 6 bases for J; bases not matched to a gene: 10. This CDR3 has 16 residues. The CDR3 sequence is CASSLFPWDRVNGYTF. DNA of the CDR3: TGTGCCAGCAGCTTATTTCCCTGGGACAGGGTGAATGGCTACACCTTC.

The V gene is TRBV7-2, the J gene TRBJ2-1; 9 bases are shared with TRBD2. The CDR3 sequence is 16 residues long. Germline V gene sequence: CDR1 SGHTA, CDR2 FQGNSA. The junction had 5 bases not matched to a gene; V was cut back by 4 bases and J by 1 base. Here the CDR3 DNA reads TGTGCCAGCAGCTCCTCCCTAGCGGGATCCTACAATGAGCAGTTCTTC. Protein product: CASSSSLAGSYNEQFF.

The chain uses TRBV5-5 and TRBJ2-7, with TRBD2 matching 14 bases. Germline CDR1 SGHKS, CDR2 YYEKEE (reference sequence). The V gene end was trimmed by 3 bases and the J gene end by 5 bases; junction bases not matched to a gene: 4. CDR3 size: 15 residues. Here the CDR3 reads CASSWTSGRNHEQYF. CDR3 bases: TGTGCCAGCAGCTGGACTAGCGGGAGGAACCACGAGCAGTACTTC.

This chain uses TRBV2 with TRBJ1-2; possible D gene TRBD1, 5 bases. Trimming took off 4 bases at V and 0 bases at J, with 9 bases between the two ends. The CDR3 covers 14 residues. Germline V gene data show CDR1 as SNHLY and CDR2 as FYNNEI. DNA of the CDR3: TGTGCCAGCAGTGCCCAGGGAACTAACTATGGCTACACCTTC. Protein product: CASSAQGTNYGYTF. The full variable domain, rest sourced from reference TRBV2 and TRBJ1-2, is EPEVTQTPSHQVTQMGQEVILRCVPISNHLYFYWYRQILGQKVEFLVSFYNNEISEKSEIFDDQFSVERPDGSNFTLKIRSTKLEDSAMYFCASSAQGTNYGYTFGSGTRLTVV.

The chain joins TRBV5-1 to TRBJ1-2, with unresolved D. The CDR3 runs to 16 residues. Germline V gene lookup returns CDR1 SGHRS and CDR2 YFSETQ. The V gene lost 0 bases and the J gene lost 0 bases, with 12 bases spanning the gap. CDR3 region: CASSLASQLANYGYTF. CDR3 coding DNA: TGCGCCAGCAGCTTGGCCTCCCAACTAGCTAACTATGGCTACACCTTC.

The chain has TRBV7-3 and TRBJ2-3; perhaps TRBD2 as D (6 bases). The CDR3 covers 14 residues. Trimming stripped 3 bases from V and 5 bases from J, with 12 bases between. Germline V gene sequence: CDR1 SGHTA, CDR2 FQGTGA. The CDR3 coding sequence is TGTGCCAGCAGCTTGACCGCGGGGCTAGATACGCAGTATTTT. Its protein is CASSLTAGLDTQYF.

The chain recombines TRBV29-1 with TRBJ2-3, with 12 bases aligning to TRBD2. The germline V gene encodes CDR1 SQVTM and CDR2 ANQGSEA. The CDR3 runs 15 residues. The V and J ends lost 7 bases and 0 bases, in that order; junction bases with no gene match: 5. The DNA of the CDR3 is TGCAGCGCTCCCGGACTAGCGGGGAGCACAGATACGCAGTATTTT. Protein: CSAPGLAGSTDTQYF.

The chain links TRBV28 to TRBJ1-2; no firm D call. Trimming left V 9 bases short and J 2 bases short, with 13 bases between. The germline V gene has CDR1 MDHEN and CDR2 SYDVKM. This CDR3 comprises 13 residues. CDR3 DNA: TGTGCCAGTAGCGGACCGGGCAACTATGGCTACACCTTC. The encoded protein is CASSGPGNYGYTF.

This clone was seen only once. The gene calls are TRBV5-1 and TRBJ1-2, with 9 bases matching TRBD1. The CDR3 is 15 amino acids. Per the germline V gene, CDR1 is SGHRS and CDR2 is YFSETQ. The V segment lost 0 bases and the J segment 8 bases; nucleotides outside the gene matches: 8. CDR3 loop: CASSLVPGQGRGYTF. The CDR3 DNA sequence: TGCGCCAGCAGCTTGGTCCCCGGACAGGGGAGAGGCTACACCTTC.

This chain connects TRBV6-6 to TRBJ2-3, with a weak D call TRBD1 (5 bases). The CDR3 has 12 amino acids. V was pared by 5 bases and J by 2 bases, with 5 bases between. Germline V gene data show CDR1 as MNHNY and CDR2 as SVGAGI (reference sequence). The CDR3: CASSGATDTQYF. In DNA, the CDR3 is TGTGCCAGCAGTGGGGCCACAGATACGCAGTATTTT.

The chain uses TRBV25-1 and TRBJ1-1; TRBD1 matches at 8 bases. Germline V gene lookup returns CDR1 MGHDK and CDR2 SYGVNS. The V gene end was trimmed by 6 bases and the J gene end by 4 bases; junction bases not matched to a gene: 7. This CDR3 is 14 amino acids long. Written as DNA, the CDR3 is TGTGCCAGCAGCACCTCCGGGACAGGCACTGAAGCTTTCTTT. Its protein product is CASSTSGTGTEAFF.

The V and J genes are TRBV5-1 and TRBJ2-1, with 10 bases identical to TRBD1. V lost 4 bases, J lost 9 bases, and 13 bases stayed unmatched. This CDR3 has 16 residues. Germline lookup yields CDR1 SGHRS and CDR2 YFSETQ. Here the CDR3 DNA reads TGCGCCAGCAGCGGAACCGGGACAGGGGTGATGGGTGAGCAGTTCTTC. This encodes CASSGTGTGVMGEQFF.

The chain combines TRBV19 with TRBJ1-4; TRBD1 aligns across 9 bases. V trimming: 5 bases; J trimming: 4 bases; junction bases outside the gene matches: 5. Per the germline V gene, CDR1 is LNHDA and CDR2 is SQIVND (reference sequence). The CDR3 has 15 amino acids. The CDR3 region is CASSLGQGLNEKLFF. The CDR3 DNA follows: TGTGCCAGTAGTCTAGGACAGGGGCTTAATGAAAAACTGTTTTTT.

The rearrangement links TRBV6-5 to TRBJ1-6; D gene unclear. The V gene lost 6 bases and the J gene lost 11 bases, with 11 bases spanning the gap. The CDR3 contains 12 residues. Germline assignment: CDR1 MNHEY and CDR2 SVGAGI. The CDR3 loop is CASRSGFTPLHF. As DNA, the CDR3 is TGTGCCAGCAGGAGCGGATTCACACCCCTCCACTTT.

The V and J genes are TRBV5-5 and TRBJ2-2; 12 nucleotides line up with TRBD1. This CDR3 spans 15 amino acids. Per the germline V gene, CDR1 is SGHKS and CDR2 is YYEKEE (reference sequence). The junction had 5 bases not matched to a gene; V was cut back by 4 bases and J by 7 bases. DNA of the CDR3: TGTGCCAGCAGCCCCGGGACAGGGGGCTTCGGGGAGCTGTTTTTT. Its translation: CASSPGTGGFGELFF.